The clone carrying this T cell receptor beta chain was seen only a few times. The antigen remains unidentified. This sample is drawn from a study of blood T cells in healthy people across ages. Study-level points and caveats: With naive T cell percentage, TCR beta diversity showed a strong correlation.

The second PCR ran about 6 to 11 cycles with a sample-barcoded 5' primer and J-beta primers. TCRdb redid the calling of the 5' RACE reads with MiXCR, one entry per CDR3 protein. The sample has around 500,000 distinct CDR3 sequences; 25% to 35% are singletons. These same data were also listed under a study on T cells of mothers and their children. In that study: No persistent microchimeric T cell clones were detected.

Sequencing was performed on blood. The sequence was collected from a boy between 2 and 10 years old in good health.

In nucleotides, the CDR3 is TGTGCCATCAGTGACCCCGGACAGGGGGCCCGTGGCTACACCTTC. It encodes CAISDPGQGARGYTF. The chain is built from TRBV10-3 and TRBJ1-2; 11 bases agree with TRBD1. V trimming: 3 bases; J trimming: 7 bases; junction bases outside the gene matches: 7. The germline V gene has CDR1 ENHRY and CDR2 SYGVKD. The CDR3 is 15 amino acids.